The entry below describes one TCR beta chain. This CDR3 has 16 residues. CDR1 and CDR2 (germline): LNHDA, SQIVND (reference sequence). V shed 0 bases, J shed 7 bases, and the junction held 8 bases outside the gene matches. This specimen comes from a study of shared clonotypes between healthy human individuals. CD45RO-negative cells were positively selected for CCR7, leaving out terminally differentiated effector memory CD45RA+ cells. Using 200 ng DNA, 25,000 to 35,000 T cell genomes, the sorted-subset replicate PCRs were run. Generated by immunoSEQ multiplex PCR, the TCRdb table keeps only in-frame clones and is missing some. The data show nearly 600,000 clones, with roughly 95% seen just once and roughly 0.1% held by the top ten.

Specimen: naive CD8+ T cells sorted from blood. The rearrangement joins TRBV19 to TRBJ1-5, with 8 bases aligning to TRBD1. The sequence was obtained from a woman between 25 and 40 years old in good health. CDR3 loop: CASSIDRGLWRQPQHF. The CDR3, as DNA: TGTGCCAGTAGTATAGACAGGGGGCTTTGGAGGCAGCCCCAGCATTTT.